This T cell receptor (beta chain) was captured by sequencing in a study of T cells in Graves' hyperthyroidism and ophthalmopathy. This CDR3 spans 14 amino acids. J gave up 6 bases and V 6 bases, and 8 bases lay outside the gene matches. Germline-derived CDR1 and CDR2 are LNHNV and YYDKDF (reference sequence). There are a few counts of this clonotype. RNA transcripts gave rise to amplified TCR beta CDR3 regions. The HTBI primer set served for first-round RT-PCR of the TCR CDR3. From the multiplex PCR reads, TCRdb called clonotypes with MiXCR, one entry per CDR3 protein. Of 400,000 to 500,000 distinct CDR3 sequences listed, about an eighth are singletons.

Specimen: blood. The V and J genes are TRBV15 and TRBJ2-1; 7 bases fit TRBD2. The source of this sequence is a woman younger than 35 with Graves' hyperthyroidism. In DNA form, the CDR3 reads TGTGCCACCAGAAGCGGGGCAGGGATCAATGAGCAGTTCTTC. Encoded protein: CATRSGAGINEQFF.